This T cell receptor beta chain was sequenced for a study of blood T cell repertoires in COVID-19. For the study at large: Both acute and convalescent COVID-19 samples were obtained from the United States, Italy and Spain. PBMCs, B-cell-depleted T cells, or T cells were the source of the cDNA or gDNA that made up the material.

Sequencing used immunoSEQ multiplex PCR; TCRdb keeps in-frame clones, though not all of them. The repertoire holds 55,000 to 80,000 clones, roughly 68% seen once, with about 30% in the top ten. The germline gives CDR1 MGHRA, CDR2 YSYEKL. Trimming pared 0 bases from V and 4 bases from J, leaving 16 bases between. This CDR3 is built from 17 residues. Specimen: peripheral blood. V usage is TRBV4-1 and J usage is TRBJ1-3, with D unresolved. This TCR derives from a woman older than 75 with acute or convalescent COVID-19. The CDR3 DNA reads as TGCGCCAGCAGCCAAGATCTCAACCCTAGAGCGGGAAACACCATATATTTT. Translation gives CASSQDLNPRAGNTIYF.